This record looks at one T cell receptor beta chain sequence and its context. This clonotype was recorded many times. What this receptor recognizes is not known. No per-base quality is available; no much larger clone lies one base away. The data stem from a study of T cells after yellow fever vaccination (dated by TCRdb to the late 2010s). Study-level background: Libraries from fractions with low cell numbers were prepared with the SMART-Seq v4 Ultra Low Input RNA kit. Two healthy male donors, one aged 18 to 29 and one aged 30 to 40 years, were included in the cohort. To follow T-cell clones before and after primary and booster YFV17D yellow fever vaccination, bulk TCR alpha and beta repertoires were sequenced over time. Blood samples were taken at several timepoints before and after primary and secondary immunization, and bulk PBMC replicates and cell subsets were isolated. Findings and caveats that apply to the study as a whole: Computational filtering was needed because FACS-sorted repertoires could contain abundant contaminating clonotypes from the bulk population. Compared with the primary T-cell response, the secondary T-cell response was faster but weaker, reaching its peak on day 5 rather than on day 15. A small fraction of clonotypes appeared in both the CD4 and CD8 compartments, likely as a result of convergent recombination. Only a couple of donors were included in the study, so the extent to which the findings can be generalized is limited. Most clones expanded after primary vaccination (96% of CD4 and approximately 90% of CD8) were re-detected after the booster, suggesting that broad memory maintenance occurred.

TCR cDNA was synthesized by 5'RACE template switching, through which a universal primer site and unique molecular identifiers were introduced. Priming of cDNA synthesis was performed from both the TCR alpha and TCR beta constant segments. Two PCR steps were used to amplify libraries, with sample barcodes and sequencing adapters being added in the second step. Sequencing of libraries was performed on Illumina HiSeq 2500 (2x100 bp) or NovaSeq (2x150 bp). As for the original processing: MIGEC handled demultiplexing of reads and collapsing into UMI consensus sequences, while MiXCR performed V(D)J alignment. Vaccine-responding clonotypes were defined with edgeR using replicate PBMC samples, requiring FDR below 0.01 and a log2 fold change above 5 up to day 15. Each bulk clonotype was labeled CD4 or CD8 based on which sequenced repertoire, CD4 or CD8, contained the clonotype at higher abundance. Clones were called with MiXCR by TCRdb after fastp trimmed the public reads at Q25, and only in-frame beta chains were retained. Entries that share a CDR3 protein sequence are merged under the most common genes and DNA. The V and J calls here are based on TCRdb, not the publication. The sample records 250,000 or so distinct CDR3 sequences, 6.5% to 7.5% of which are singletons. The leading ten clones occupy roughly 1% of the sample.

The treatment or condition label for this specimen denotes: live attenuated yellow fever vaccine strain. PBMCs were isolated from peripheral blood using a standard Ficoll-Paque protocol. Dynabeads CD4 and CD8 positive selection kits were used to isolate CD4 and CD8 T-cell fractions. RNA was extracted with TriZol from bulk PBMCs, CD4 and CD8 fractions, and dextramer-positive and dextramer-negative fractions. The sequence derives from a man younger than 45 who received the YFV17D yellow fever vaccine. The sample in question was CD4+ T cells sorted from PBMCs, obtained on the day of the yellow fever booster vaccination.

The CDR3 protein: CASSSLTGRMETQYF. At the DNA level, the sequence is TGCGCCAGCAGCTCGCTGACCGGGAGGATGGAGACCCAGTACTTC. The rearrangement joined TRBV5-1 to TRBJ2-5, and 7 junctional nucleotides match TRBD2. From a lookup of the germline V gene, CDR1 and CDR2 are SGHRS and YFSETQ. The CDR3 covers 15 residues, taking in both the cysteine and the phenylalanine. Kept here is only the CDR3 DNA, which spans 45 bases and is read in frame from base 1. V is cut back by 3 bases and J by 5 bases, with 10 bases in the junction unmatched.